These T cell receptor beta chains were read from a single sample in a study of primary melanoma T cells and metastatic recurrence. TCRdb's copy holds only in-frame clones and misses some; the assay was immunoSEQ multiplex PCR. The sample holds several hundred clones, 60% to 80% seen once. Source material: melanoma tumor tissue. These receptors all come from a human donor with melanoma. Both conserved end residues are part of each CDR3. Each record gives: CDR3 length, D gene, V gene, clone size, J gene, CDR3 protein, CDR3 DNA. A D gene is named only where the DNA matches it firmly. Size tells how often a clone was seen (once, few, many) or the class of an expanded clone, and some rows leave it out.

cdr3_length: 16
d_call: TRBD1
v_call: TRBV5-1
clone_size: NA
j_call: TRBJ1-1
cdr3_aa: CASSLALGQGPSEAFF
cdr3_nt: TGCGCCAGCAGCTTAGCCCTGGGACAGGGGCCTTCAGAAGCTTTCTTT

cdr3_length: 18
d_call: TRBD2
v_call: TRBV28
clone_size: NA
j_call: TRBJ2-7
cdr3_aa: CASIPLDWGLAGTYEQYF
cdr3_nt: TGTGCCAGCATCCCCCTGGATTGGGGACTAGCGGGAACCTACGAGCAGTACTTC

cdr3_length: 14
d_call: NA
v_call: TRBV19
clone_size: few
j_call: TRBJ1-4
cdr3_aa: CASSMNGYNEKLFF
cdr3_nt: TGTGCCAGTAGTATGAACGGATACAATGAAAAACTGTTTTTT

cdr3_length: 14
d_call: NA
v_call: TRBV29-1
clone_size: NA
j_call: TRBJ1-1
cdr3_aa: CSVVLGTSNTEAFF
cdr3_nt: TGCAGCGTTGTCCTGGGGACTTCGAACACTGAAGCTTTCTTT

cdr3_length: 13
d_call: NA
v_call: TRBV6-8
clone_size: NA
j_call: TRBJ2-5
cdr3_aa: CASSLDQVETQYF
cdr3_nt: TGTGCCAGCAGTTTGGACCAGGTAGAGACCCAGTACTTC

cdr3_length: 15
d_call: NA
v_call: TRBV6-7
clone_size: once
j_call: TRBJ2-7
cdr3_aa: CASSLYRVRTYEQYF
cdr3_nt: TGTGCCAGCAGTCTCTACCGAGTTCGAACCTACGAGCAGTACTTC

cdr3_length: 15
d_call: TRBD1
v_call: TRBV4-1
clone_size: NA
j_call: TRBJ2-1
cdr3_aa: CASSRLPTGQDEQFF
cdr3_nt: TGCGCCAGCAGTCGACTCCCGACAGGGCAAGATGAGCAGTTCTTC

cdr3_length: 14
d_call: TRBD2
v_call: TRBV11-3
clone_size: NA
j_call: TRBJ2-3
cdr3_aa: CASSSREGQDTQYF
cdr3_nt: TGTGCCAGCAGCTCGCGGGAGGGCCAAGATACGCAGTATTTT

cdr3_length: 15
d_call: TRBD2
v_call: TRBV4-1
clone_size: once
j_call: TRBJ2-7
cdr3_aa: CASRPQRGASYEQYF
cdr3_nt: TGCGCCAGCAGACCTCAGCGGGGGGCCTCCTACGAGCAGTACTTC

cdr3_length: 15
d_call: TRBD2
v_call: TRBV18
clone_size: NA
j_call: TRBJ2-1
cdr3_aa: CASSPSGSSYNEQFF
cdr3_nt: TGTGCCAGCTCACCCAGCGGGAGCTCCTACAATGAGCAGTTCTTC

cdr3_length: 14
d_call: NA
v_call: TRBV6-8
clone_size: NA
j_call: TRBJ1-5
cdr3_aa: CASSVQGNHQPQHF
cdr3_nt: TGTGCCAGCAGCGTACAGGGTAATCATCAGCCCCAGCATTTT

cdr3_length: 15
d_call: TRBD1
v_call: TRBV15
clone_size: few
j_call: TRBJ2-4
cdr3_aa: CATSRFGTGLNIQYF
cdr3_nt: TGTGCCACCAGCAGATTTGGGACAGGGTTAAACATTCAGTACTTC

cdr3_length: 15
d_call: NA
v_call: TRBV11-3
clone_size: NA
j_call: TRBJ2-3
cdr3_aa: CASSPGTSSTDTQYF
cdr3_nt: TGTGCCAGCAGCCCCGGAACTAGTAGCACAGATACGCAGTATTTT

cdr3_length: 16
d_call: NA
v_call: TRBV11-3
clone_size: NA
j_call: TRBJ2-3
cdr3_aa: CASSFGSGHSTDTQYF
cdr3_nt: TGTGCCAGCAGCTTTGGGTCCGGACACAGCACAGATACGCAGTATTTT

cdr3_length: 14
d_call: TRBD2
v_call: TRBV19
clone_size: NA
j_call: TRBJ2-3
cdr3_aa: CASSVAGVTDTQYF
cdr3_nt: TGTGCCAGTAGTGTGGCGGGAGTTACCGATACGCAGTATTTT